The sequence of this TCR beta chain was determined in a study of a mutant IDH1 vaccine in newly diagnosed glioma. In the study overall: Onset of vaccination occurred 4-6 weeks following radiotherapy alone, or with temozolomide cycles. Among treated patients, approximately 62% were male and around 40% female, and mean age was about 39 years.

Germline values: CDR1 SGHVS, CDR2 FNYEAQ. Trimming shortened V by 1 base and J by 7 bases, and 11 bases separated the two germline ends. There are 13 residues in the CDR3. This sample's time point: week 5, during vaccination. The content of each vaccine dose was 300 ug of mutant IDH1 20-mer peptide, and topical imiquimod accompanied it. The study, taken as a whole, reports: Changes to the top peripheral T cell clonotypes appeared unrelated to pseudoprogression. The occurrence of vaccine-induced immune responses was seen in over 85% of patients.

Sequencing was performed with immunoSEQ multiplex PCR; in TCRdb, only in-frame clones are kept and a portion is missing. The data show roughly 42,000 clones, 70% to 90% seen once. This clone occurred once. Antigen: not known. Sample: PBMCs, taken from a glioma patient whose treatment included an IDH1 peptide vaccine. This clonotype was sampled from a man aged 35 to 55 with glioma. This chain connects TRBV7-6 to TRBJ2-7; the D call may be TRBD1 or TRBD2 (5 bases each). CDR3 region: CASSLDGAGEQYF. The CDR3 coding sequence is TGTGCCAGCAGCTTAGATGGGGCGGGTGAGCAGTACTTC.